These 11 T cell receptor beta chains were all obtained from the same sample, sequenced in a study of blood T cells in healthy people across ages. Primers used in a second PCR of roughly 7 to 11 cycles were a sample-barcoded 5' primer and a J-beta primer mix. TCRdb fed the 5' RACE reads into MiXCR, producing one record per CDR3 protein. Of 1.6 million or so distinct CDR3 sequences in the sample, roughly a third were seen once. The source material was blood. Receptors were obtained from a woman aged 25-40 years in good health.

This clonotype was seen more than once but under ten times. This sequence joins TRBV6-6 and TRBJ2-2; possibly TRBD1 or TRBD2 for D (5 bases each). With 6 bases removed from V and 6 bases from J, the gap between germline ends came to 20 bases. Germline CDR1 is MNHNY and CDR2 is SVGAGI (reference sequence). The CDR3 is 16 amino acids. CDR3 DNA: TGTGCCAGCAGACCCGTACGAGGGGCGGTGGCCGGGGAGCTGTTTTTT. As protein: CASRPVRGAVAGELFF.

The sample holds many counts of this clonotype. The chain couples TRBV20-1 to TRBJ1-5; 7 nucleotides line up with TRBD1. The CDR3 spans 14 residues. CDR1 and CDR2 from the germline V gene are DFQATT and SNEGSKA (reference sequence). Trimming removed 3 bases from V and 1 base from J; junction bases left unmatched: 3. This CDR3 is CSARTGLSNQPQHF. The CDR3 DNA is TGCAGTGCTAGGACAGGGTTGAGCAATCAGCCCCAGCATTTT.

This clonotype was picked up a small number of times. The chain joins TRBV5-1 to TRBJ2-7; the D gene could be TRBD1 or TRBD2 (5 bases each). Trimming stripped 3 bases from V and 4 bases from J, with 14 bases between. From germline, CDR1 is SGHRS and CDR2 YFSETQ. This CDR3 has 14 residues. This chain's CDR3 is CASSSTGTFYEQYF. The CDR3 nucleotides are TGCGCCAGCAGCTCGACCGGGACGTTTTACGAGCAGTACTTC.

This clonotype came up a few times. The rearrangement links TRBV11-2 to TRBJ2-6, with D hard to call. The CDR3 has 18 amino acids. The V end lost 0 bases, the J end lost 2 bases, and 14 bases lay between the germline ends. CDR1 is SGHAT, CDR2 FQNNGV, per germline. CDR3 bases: TGTGCCAGCAGCTTAGATTACTTCTTGGGCACTGGGGCCAACGTCCTGACTTTC. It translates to CASSLDYFLGTGANVLTF.

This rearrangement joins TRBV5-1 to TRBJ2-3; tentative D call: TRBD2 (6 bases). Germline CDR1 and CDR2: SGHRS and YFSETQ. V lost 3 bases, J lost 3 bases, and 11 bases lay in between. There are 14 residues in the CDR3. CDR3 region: CASSWETSTDTQYF. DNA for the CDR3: TGCGCCAGCAGCTGGGAGACTAGTACAGATACGCAGTATTTT.

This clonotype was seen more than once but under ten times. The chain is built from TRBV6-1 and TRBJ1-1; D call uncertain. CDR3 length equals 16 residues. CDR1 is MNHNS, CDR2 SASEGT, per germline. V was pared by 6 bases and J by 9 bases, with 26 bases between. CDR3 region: CASSQAPLEGGRKAFF. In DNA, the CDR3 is TGTGCCAGCAGCCAAGCACCACTCGAAGGCGGGCGGAAAGCTTTCTTT.

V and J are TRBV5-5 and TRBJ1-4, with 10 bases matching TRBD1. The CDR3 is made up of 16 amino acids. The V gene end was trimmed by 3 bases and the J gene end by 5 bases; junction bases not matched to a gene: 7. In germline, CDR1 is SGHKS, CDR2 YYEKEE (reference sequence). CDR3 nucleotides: TGTGCCAGCAGCTCCCTCGGGACAGGGGTAAATGAAAAACTGTTTTTT. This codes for CASSSLGTGVNEKLFF.

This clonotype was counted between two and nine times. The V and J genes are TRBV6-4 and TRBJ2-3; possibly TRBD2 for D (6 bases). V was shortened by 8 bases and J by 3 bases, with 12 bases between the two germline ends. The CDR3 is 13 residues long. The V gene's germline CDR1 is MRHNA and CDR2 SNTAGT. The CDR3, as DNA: TGTGCCAGCGCACGGGAGAGGACAGATACGCAGTATTTT. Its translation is CASARERTDTQYF.

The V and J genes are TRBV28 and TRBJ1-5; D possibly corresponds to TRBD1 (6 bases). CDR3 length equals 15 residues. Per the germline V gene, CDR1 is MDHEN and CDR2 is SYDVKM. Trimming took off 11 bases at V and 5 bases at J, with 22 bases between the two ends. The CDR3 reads CAGAGGQFSYQPQHF. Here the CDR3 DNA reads TGTGCCGGCGCCGGGGGCCAGTTTTCTTATCAGCCCCAGCATTTT.

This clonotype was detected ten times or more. The CDR3 sequence: CASSPSTAQETQYF. The DNA of the CDR3 is TGTGCCAGCAGCCCATCGACAGCCCAAGAGACCCAGTACTTC. V is TRBV7-6 and J is TRBJ2-5; a possible D gene is TRBD1 (5 bases). Looked up from germline, CDR1 is SGHVS and CDR2 is FNYEAQ. The V end lost 5 bases, the J end lost 1 base, and 11 bases lay between the germline ends. This CDR3 contains 14 residues.

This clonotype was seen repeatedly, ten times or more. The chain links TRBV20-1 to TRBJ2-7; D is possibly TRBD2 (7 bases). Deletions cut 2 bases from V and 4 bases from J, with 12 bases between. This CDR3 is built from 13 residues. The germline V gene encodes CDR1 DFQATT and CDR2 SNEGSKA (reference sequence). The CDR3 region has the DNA TGCAGTGCTAGACGGGCGGGGGCGTACGAGCAGTACTTC. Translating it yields CSARRAGAYEQYF.